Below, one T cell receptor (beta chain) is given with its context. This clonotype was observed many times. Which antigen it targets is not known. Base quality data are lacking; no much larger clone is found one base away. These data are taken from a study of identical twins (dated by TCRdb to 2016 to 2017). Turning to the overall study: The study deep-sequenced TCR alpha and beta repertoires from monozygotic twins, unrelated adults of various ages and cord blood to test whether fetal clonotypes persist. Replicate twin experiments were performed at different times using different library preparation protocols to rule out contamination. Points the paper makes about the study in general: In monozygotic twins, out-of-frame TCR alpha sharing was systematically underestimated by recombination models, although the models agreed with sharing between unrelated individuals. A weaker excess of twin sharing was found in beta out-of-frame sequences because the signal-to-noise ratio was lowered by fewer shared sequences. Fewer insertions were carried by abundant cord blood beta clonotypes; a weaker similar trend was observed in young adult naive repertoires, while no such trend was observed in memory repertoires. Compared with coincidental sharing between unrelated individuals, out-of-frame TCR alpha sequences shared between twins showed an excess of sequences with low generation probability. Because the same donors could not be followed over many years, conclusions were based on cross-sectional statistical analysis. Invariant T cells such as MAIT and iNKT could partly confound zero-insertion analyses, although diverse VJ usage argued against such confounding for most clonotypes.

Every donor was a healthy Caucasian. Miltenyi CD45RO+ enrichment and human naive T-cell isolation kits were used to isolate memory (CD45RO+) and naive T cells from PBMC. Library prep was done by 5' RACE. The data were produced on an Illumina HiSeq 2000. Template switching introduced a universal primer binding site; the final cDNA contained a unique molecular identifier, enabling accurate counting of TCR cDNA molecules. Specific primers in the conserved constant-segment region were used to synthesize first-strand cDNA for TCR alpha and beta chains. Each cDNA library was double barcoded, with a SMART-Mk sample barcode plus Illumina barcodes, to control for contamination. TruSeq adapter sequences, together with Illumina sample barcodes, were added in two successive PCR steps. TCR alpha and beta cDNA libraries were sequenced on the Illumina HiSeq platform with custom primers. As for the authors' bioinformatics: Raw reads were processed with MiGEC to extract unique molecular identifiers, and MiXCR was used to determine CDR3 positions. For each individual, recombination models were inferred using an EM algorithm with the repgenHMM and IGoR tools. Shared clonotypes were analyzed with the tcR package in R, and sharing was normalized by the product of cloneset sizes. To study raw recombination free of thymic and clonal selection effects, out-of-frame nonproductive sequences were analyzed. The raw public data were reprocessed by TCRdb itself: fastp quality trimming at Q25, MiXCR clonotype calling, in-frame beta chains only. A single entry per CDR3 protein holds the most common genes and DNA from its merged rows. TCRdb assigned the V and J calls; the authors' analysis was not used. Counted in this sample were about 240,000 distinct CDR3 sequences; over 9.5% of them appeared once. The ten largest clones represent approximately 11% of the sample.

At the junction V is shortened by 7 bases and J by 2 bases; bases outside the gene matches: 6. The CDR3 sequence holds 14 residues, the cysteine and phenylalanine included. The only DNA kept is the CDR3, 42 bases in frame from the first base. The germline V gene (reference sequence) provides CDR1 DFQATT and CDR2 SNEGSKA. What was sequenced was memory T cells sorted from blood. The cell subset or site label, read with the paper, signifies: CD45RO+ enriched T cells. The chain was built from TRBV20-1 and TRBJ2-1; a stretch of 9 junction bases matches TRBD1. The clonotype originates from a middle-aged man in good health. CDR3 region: CSVLGQGPYNEQFF. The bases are TGCAGTGTCCTGGGACAGGGTCCCTACAATGAGCAGTTCTTC.